The sequence of this T cell receptor beta chain was determined in a study of tumor-infiltrating lymphocytes in primary liver carcinoma. On this clonotype: As the CDR3 is not closed by the conserved phenylalanine or tryptophan, this likely results from a read error. It is unclear where the CDR3 begins or ends on the DNA, so no DNA is shown, and the CDR3 is as TCRdb lists it.

Germline-derived CDR1 and CDR2 are SQVTM and ANQGSEA. The CDR3 comprises 14 residues, both ends counted. The study co-extracted DNA and RNA from about 20-30 mg of unsorted bulk tissue. With a constant-region primer, TCR beta cDNA was made from 450 to 650 ng of total RNA. Three nested multiplex PCR rounds of slightly modified ARM-PCR generated TCR beta libraries. Both of the initial two PCR rounds ran for roughly 11 cycles and employed TRBV1-TRBV30 forward primers alongside a C-beta reverse primer. A single record per CDR3 protein comes from TCRdb applying MiXCR to the multiplex PCR reads. This sample yields about 200,000 distinct CDR3 sequences, of which just under 85% are seen a single time; 15% to 20% belongs to the top ten.

This clonotype originated in a man in his forties or fifties with primary liver carcinoma and hepatitis B virus infection. Sequencing input: tumor tissue from primary liver carcinoma. The J gene is TRBJ2-7, the V gene TRBV29-1; the D call TRBD1 from the table was never checked on the DNA. CDR3 sequence: CSVPGRVDQVEQYY.